The T cell receptor beta chain described here comes from a study of CD4 T cells in relation to SARS-CoV-2 and coronaviruses. Cryopreserved PBMCs were CD4-enriched, then split into naive and memory cells. Note on this clone: What it recognizes is unknown.

Study-wide findings and caveats: The cross-reactivity analysis covered only spike protein, not other viral proteins. SARS-CoV-2-driven expansion was significantly weaker in crossreactive than monoreactive clones.

Sequencing was performed with immunoSEQ multiplex PCR; in TCRdb, only in-frame clones are kept and a portion is missing. Here the sample spans about 37,000 clones, around 82% being singletons. This sequence was found in an adult with COVID-19. Sequenced: naive CD4+ T cells from PBMCs, cultured in vitro. Specified subset: naive CD4+ T cells isolated by negative enrichment.

The CDR3 loop reads CASSLLAGVHNEQFF. Written as DNA, the CDR3 is TGTGCCAGCAGCTTATTGGCGGGAGTTCACAATGAGCAGTTCTTC. This sequence joins TRBV7-3 and TRBJ2-1; 7 positions agree with TRBD2. Germline V gives CDR1 SGHTA, CDR2 FQGTGA. V shed 2 bases, J shed 5 bases, and the junction held 6 bases outside the gene matches. The CDR3 is 15 residues long.